This is a list of T cell receptor beta chains from one sample in a study of shared clonotypes between healthy human individuals. Clones were sequenced by immunoSEQ multiplex PCR, and TCRdb holds only the in-frame ones, with some missing. The sample contains over a million clones, around 75% of which appear only once. The sequenced sample was memory CD4+ T cells sorted from blood. All receptors come from a man aged 18-30 years in good health. CDR3s include the opening cysteine and the closing phenylalanine or tryptophan. Fields, in order: V gene, D gene, clone size, J gene, CDR3 protein, CDR3 DNA. A D gene is named only where the DNA matches it firmly. Not every row has a clone size; where given, it reads once, few, many or a size class.

V gene: TRBV5-4
D gene: TRBD1
clone size: NA
J gene: TRBJ2-1
CDR3 protein: CASSLRDRGHEQFF
CDR3 DNA: TGTGCCAGCAGCTTGCGGGACAGGGGCCATGAGCAGTTCTTC

V gene: TRBV30
D gene: NA
clone size: NA
J gene: TRBJ2-7
CDR3 protein: CAWRDSGYEQYF
CDR3 DNA: TGTGCCTGGCGGGACTCCGGCTACGAGCAGTACTTC

V gene: TRBV5-4
D gene: TRBD2
clone size: NA
J gene: TRBJ2-1
CDR3 protein: CASSSGGGTYNEQFF
CDR3 DNA: TGTGCCAGCAGCTCCGGGGGGGGCACCTACAATGAGCAGTTCTTC

V gene: TRBV18
D gene: NA
clone size: NA
J gene: TRBJ1-1
CDR3 protein: CASSPAGVMNTEAFF
CDR3 DNA: TGTGCCAGCTCACCCGCAGGCGTCATGAACACTGAAGCTTTCTTT

V gene: TRBV10-1
D gene: NA
clone size: NA
J gene: TRBJ2-5
CDR3 protein: CASSPGGETQYF
CDR3 DNA: TGCGCCAGCAGTCCTGGGGGAGAGACCCAGTACTTC

V gene: TRBV19
D gene: NA
clone size: NA
J gene: TRBJ2-1
CDR3 protein: CASSPGYEQFF
CDR3 DNA: TGTGCCAGTAGTCCGGGATATGAGCAGTTCTTC

V gene: TRBV10-1
D gene: NA
clone size: NA
J gene: TRBJ1-5
CDR3 protein: CASSESWLRVGQPQHF
CDR3 DNA: TGCGCCAGCAGTGAGTCGTGGCTCCGGGTGGGTCAGCCCCAGCATTTT

V gene: TRBV19
D gene: NA
clone size: NA
J gene: TRBJ1-2
CDR3 protein: CASSLDGNYGYTF
CDR3 DNA: TGTGCCAGTAGCCTGGACGGGAACTATGGCTACACCTTC

V gene: TRBV7-2
D gene: NA
clone size: NA
J gene: TRBJ2-5
CDR3 protein: CASSPRPQETQYF
CDR3 DNA: TGTGCCAGCAGCCCCCGGCCACAAGAGACCCAGTACTTC

V gene: TRBV27
D gene: TRBD1
clone size: many
J gene: TRBJ2-5
CDR3 protein: CASSSTRGSGLETQYF
CDR3 DNA: TGTGCCAGCAGTTCAACCAGGGGGTCAGGTTTAGAGACCCAGTACTTC

V gene: TRBV28
D gene: NA
clone size: few
J gene: TRBJ1-5
CDR3 protein: CASSFGQHQPQHF
CDR3 DNA: TGTGCCAGCAGTTTTGGACAGCATCAGCCCCAGCATTTT

V gene: TRBV19
D gene: NA
clone size: few
J gene: TRBJ2-3
CDR3 protein: CASMGPNTDTQYF
CDR3 DNA: TGTGCCAGTATGGGCCCGAACACAGATACGCAGTATTTT

V gene: TRBV7-6
D gene: NA
clone size: NA
J gene: TRBJ2-1
CDR3 protein: CASSPFQFDNEQFF
CDR3 DNA: TGTGCCAGCAGCCCATTCCAGTTCGACAATGAGCAGTTCTTC

V gene: TRBV11-3
D gene: NA
clone size: NA
J gene: TRBJ2-7
CDR3 protein: CASSPSYSAGYEQYF
CDR3 DNA: TGTGCCAGCAGCCCTAGCTACAGCGCGGGCTACGAGCAGTACTTC

V gene: TRBV18
D gene: NA
clone size: NA
J gene: TRBJ2-7
CDR3 protein: CASSPRGGPHYEQYF
CDR3 DNA: TGTGCCAGCTCACCACGTGGGGGGCCACACTACGAGCAGTACTTC